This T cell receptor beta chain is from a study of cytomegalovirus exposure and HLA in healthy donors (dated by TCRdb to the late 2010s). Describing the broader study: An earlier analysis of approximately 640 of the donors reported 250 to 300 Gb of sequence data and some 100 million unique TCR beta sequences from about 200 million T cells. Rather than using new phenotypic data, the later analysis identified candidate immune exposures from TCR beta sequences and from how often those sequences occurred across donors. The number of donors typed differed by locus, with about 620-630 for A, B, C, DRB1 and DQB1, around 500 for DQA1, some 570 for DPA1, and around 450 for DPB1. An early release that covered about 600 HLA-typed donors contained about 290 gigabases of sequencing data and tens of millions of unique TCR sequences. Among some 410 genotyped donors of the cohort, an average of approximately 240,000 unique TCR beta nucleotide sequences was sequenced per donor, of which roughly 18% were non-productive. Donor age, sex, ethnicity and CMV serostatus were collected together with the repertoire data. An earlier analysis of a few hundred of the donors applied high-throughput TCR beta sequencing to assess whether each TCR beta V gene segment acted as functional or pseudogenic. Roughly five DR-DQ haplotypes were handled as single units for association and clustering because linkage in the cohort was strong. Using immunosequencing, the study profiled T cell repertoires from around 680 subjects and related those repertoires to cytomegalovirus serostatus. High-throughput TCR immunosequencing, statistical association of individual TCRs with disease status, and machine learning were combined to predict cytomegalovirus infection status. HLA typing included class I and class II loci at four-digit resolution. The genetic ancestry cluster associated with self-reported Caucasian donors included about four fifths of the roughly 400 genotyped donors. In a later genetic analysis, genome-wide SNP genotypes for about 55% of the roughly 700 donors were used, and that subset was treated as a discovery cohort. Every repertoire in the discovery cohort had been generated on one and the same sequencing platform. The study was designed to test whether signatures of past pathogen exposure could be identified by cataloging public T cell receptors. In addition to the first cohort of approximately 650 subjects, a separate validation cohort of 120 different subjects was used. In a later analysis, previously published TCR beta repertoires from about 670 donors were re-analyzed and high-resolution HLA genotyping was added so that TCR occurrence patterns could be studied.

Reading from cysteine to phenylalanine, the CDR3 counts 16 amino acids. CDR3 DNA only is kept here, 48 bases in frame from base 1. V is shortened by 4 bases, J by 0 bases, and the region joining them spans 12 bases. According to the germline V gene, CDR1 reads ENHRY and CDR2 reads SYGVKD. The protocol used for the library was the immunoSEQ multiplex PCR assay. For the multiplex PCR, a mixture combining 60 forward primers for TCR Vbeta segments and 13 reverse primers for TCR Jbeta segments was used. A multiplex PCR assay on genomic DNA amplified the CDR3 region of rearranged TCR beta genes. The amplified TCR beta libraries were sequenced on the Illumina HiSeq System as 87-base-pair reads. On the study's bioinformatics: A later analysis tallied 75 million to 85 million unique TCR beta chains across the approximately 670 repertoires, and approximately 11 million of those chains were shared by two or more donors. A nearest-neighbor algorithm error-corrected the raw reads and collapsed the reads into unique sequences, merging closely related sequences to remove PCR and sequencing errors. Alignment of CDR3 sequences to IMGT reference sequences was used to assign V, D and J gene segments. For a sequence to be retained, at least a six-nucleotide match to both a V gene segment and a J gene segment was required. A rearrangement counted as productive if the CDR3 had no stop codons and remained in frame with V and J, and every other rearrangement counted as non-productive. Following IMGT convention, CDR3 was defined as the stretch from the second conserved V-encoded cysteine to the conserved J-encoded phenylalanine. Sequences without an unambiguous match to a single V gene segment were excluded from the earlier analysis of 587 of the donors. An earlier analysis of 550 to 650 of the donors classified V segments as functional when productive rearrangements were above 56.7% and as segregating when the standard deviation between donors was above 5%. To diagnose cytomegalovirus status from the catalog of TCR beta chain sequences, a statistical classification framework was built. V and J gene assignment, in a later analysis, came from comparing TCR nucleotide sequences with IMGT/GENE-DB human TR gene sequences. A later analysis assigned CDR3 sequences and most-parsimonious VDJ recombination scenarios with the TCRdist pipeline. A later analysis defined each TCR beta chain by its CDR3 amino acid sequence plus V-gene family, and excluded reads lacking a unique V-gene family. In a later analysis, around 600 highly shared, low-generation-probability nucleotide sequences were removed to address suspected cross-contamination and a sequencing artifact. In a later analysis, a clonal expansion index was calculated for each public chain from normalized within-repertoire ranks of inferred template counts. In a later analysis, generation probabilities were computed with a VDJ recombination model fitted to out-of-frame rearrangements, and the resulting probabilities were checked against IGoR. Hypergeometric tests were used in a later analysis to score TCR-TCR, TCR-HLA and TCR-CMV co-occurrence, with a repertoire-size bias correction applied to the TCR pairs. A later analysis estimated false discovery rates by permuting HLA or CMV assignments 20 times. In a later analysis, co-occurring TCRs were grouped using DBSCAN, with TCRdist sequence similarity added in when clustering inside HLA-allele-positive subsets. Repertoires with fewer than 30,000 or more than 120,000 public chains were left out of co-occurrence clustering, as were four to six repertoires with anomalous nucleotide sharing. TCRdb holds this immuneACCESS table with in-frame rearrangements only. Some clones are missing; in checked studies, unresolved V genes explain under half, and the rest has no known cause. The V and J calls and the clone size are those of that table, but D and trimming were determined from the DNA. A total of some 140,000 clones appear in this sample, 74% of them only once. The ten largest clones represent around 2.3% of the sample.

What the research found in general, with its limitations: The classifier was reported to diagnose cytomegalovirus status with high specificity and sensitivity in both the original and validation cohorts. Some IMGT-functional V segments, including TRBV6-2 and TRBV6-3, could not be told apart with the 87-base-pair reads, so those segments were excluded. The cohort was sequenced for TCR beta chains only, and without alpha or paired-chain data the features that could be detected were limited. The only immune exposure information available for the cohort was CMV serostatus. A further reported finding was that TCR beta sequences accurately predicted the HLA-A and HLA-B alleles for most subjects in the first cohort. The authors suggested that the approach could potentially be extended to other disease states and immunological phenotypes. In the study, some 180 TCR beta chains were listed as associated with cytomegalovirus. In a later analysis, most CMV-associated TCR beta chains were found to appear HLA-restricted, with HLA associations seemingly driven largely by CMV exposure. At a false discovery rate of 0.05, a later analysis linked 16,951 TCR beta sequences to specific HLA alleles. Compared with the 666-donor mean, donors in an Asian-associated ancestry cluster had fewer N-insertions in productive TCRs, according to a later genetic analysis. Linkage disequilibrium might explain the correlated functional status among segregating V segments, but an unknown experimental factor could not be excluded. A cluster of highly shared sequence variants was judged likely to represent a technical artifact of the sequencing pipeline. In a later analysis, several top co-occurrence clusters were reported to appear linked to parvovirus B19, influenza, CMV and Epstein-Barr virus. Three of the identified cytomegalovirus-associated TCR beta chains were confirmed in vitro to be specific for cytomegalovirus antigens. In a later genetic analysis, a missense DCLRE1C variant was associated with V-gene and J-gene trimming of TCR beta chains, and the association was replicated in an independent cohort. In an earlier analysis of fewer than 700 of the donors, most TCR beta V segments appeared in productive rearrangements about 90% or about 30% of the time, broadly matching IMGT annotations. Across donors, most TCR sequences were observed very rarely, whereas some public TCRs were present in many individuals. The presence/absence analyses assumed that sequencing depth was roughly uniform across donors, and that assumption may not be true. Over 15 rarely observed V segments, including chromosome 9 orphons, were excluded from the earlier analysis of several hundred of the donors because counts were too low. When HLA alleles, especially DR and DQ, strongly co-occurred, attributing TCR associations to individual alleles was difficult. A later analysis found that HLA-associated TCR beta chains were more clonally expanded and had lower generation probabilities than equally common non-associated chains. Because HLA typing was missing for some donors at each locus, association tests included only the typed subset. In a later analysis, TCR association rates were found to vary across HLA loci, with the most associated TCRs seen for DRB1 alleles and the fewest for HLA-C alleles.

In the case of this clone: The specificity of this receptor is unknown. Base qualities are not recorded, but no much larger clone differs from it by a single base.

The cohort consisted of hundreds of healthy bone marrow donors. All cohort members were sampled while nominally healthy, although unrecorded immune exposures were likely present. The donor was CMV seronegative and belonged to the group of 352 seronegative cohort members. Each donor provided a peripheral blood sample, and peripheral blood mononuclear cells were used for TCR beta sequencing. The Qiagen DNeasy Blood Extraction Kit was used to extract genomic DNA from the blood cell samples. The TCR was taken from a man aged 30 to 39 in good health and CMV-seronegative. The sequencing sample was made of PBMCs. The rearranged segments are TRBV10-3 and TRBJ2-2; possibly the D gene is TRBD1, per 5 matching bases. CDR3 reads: CAISAQGPTNTGELFF. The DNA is TGTGCCATCAGTGCCCAGGGCCCCACGAACACCGGGGAGCTGTTTTTT.